The 25 T cell receptor beta chains below all came from one sample that was sequenced in a study of beta chain features in type 1 diabetes. Study-wide results and limits: A moderate, significant TCRB CDR3 shortening appeared in type 1 diabetes across four CD4+ subsets.

Their cognate antigens are unknown. Expressed TCRB transcripts were sequenced, since all the RNA that had been isolated was reverse transcribed. Method: immunoSEQ multiplex PCR; TCRdb's copy keeps in-frame clones and lacks some. The repertoire holds some 120,000 clones, with 17% as singletons. The sample was central memory CD4+ T cells from blood. Receptor source: a man aged 18 to 29 with type 1 diabetes.

In this sample, this clone turned up many times. This chain links TRBV9 with TRBJ2-1; no clear D gene. CDR1 and CDR2 from the germline V gene are SGDLS and YYNGEE. The CDR3 sequence is 14 residues long. V dropped 0 bases and J dropped 7 bases, with 11 bases sitting between them. As DNA, the CDR3 is TGTGCCAGCAGCGTAGCTACGGTTTGGAATGAGCAGTTCTTC. Protein sequence: CASSVATVWNEQFF.

This rearrangement joins TRBV7-9 to TRBJ2-7, with a tentative D call TRBD1 (6 bases). V was cut by 2 bases and J by 4 bases, with 9 bases left in between. This CDR3 is built from 13 residues. Germline CDR1 is SEHNR and CDR2 is FQNEAQ (reference sequence). Here the CDR3 reads CASSLKGGYEQYF. In DNA form, the CDR3 reads TGTGCCAGCAGCTTAAAAGGGGGTTACGAGCAGTACTTC.

The chain has TRBV29-1 and TRBJ2-7; 12 bases are a match to TRBD2. Germline loops: CDR1 SQVTM, CDR2 ANQGSEA. This CDR3 region has 15 residues. V lost 3 bases to trimming and J lost 2 bases; unmatched junction nucleotides: 5. CDR3 sequence reads: CSVEDRTSGAYEQYF. CDR3 sequence (DNA): TGCAGCGTTGAGGACAGGACTAGCGGGGCCTACGAGCAGTACTTC.

CDR3 residues: CASSSRAGTGIPEQYF. The CDR3 nucleotides read TGTGCCAGCAGCTCCCGGGCCGGGACAGGGATCCCCGAGCAGTACTTC. The chain carries TRBV5-4 and TRBJ2-7; 9 bases agree with TRBD1. The CDR3 is made up of 16 amino acids. Germline V gene data show CDR1 as SGHNT and CDR2 as YYREEE (reference sequence). Trimming cost V 3 bases and J 6 bases; bases outside gene matches: 13.

The table lists this clone with many counts. The chain couples TRBV7-2 to TRBJ2-7; D ambiguous. The CDR3 has 11 residues. Germline V CDR1 and CDR2: SGHTA, FQGNSA. Deletions cut 6 bases from V and 4 bases from J, with 7 bases between. The CDR3 here is CASSQVYEQYF. CDR3 nucleotide sequence: TGTGCCAGCAGTCAGGTATACGAGCAGTACTTC.

This clone was found a few times. The V and J genes are TRBV7-6 and TRBJ2-3; 14 bases match TRBD2. V trimming: 4 bases; J trimming: 2 bases; junction bases outside the gene matches: 8. This CDR3 spans 18 amino acids. The germline gives CDR1 SGHVS, CDR2 FNYEAQ. The CDR3 DNA is TGTGCCAGCAGCTCGCGCCGACTAGCGGGGGGGGTCACAGATACGCAGTATTTT. As protein: CASSSRRLAGGVTDTQYF.

This clone was seen a handful of times. Compared with germline, one end of the junction differs, possibly owing to a read error. The CDR3 sequence: CASREETASSNQPQHF. CDR3 in DNA: TGTGCCAGCAGGGAAGAGACGGCTTCTAGCAATCAGCCCCAGCATTTT. The rearrangement links TRBV2 to TRBJ1-5; D gene uncertain. The CDR3 loop spans 16 amino acids. Per the germline V gene, CDR1 is SNHLY and CDR2 is FYNNEI. Using reference TRBV2 and TRBJ1-5 for the parts outside the CDR3, the full variable domain is EPEVTQTPSHQVTQMGQEVILRCVPISNHLYFYWYRQILGQKVEFLVSFYNNEISEKSEIFDDQFSVERPDGSNFTLKIRSTKLEDSAMYFCASREETASSNQPQHFGDGTRLSIL.

This clone showed up just a few times. V is TRBV7-9 and J is TRBJ2-7; 9 bases align to TRBD2. Germline-derived CDR1 and CDR2 are SEHNR and FQNEAQ (reference sequence). The CDR3 is 17 amino acids. The trim removed 1 base at V and 5 bases at J, leaving 12 bases unmatched. The CDR3 reads CASSLGGMVAGVHEQYF. The CDR3 region has the DNA TGTGCCAGCAGCTTAGGAGGTATGGTAGCGGGAGTTCACGAGCAGTACTTC.

The CDR3 region has the DNA TGTGCCAGCAGCTTGGGTGGGCGGGGGACGCTTACTTCAGATACGCAGTATTTT. Translation gives CASSLGGRGTLTSDTQYF. The chain recombines TRBV5-4 with TRBJ2-3; 7 nucleotides agree with TRBD2. V shed 0 bases and J 4 bases; nucleotides not matched to a gene: 14. The CDR3 is 18 residues long. Germline values: CDR1 SGHNT, CDR2 YYREEE (reference sequence).

Many counts were recorded for this clone. This chain uses TRBV29-1 with TRBJ2-7, with D tentatively TRBD2 (6 bases). V lost 6 bases to trimming and J lost 3 bases, with 15 bases between them. CDR1 is SQVTM and CDR2 is ANQGSEA in the germline V gene. There are 13 residues in the CDR3. The CDR3 DNA is TGCAGCGTACAAGCGGGTAACGGCTACGAGCAGTACTTC. Residues: CSVQAGNGYEQYF.

The gene calls are TRBV20-1 and TRBJ1-1; D ambiguous. CDR3 length equals 10 residues. V was shortened by 5 bases and J by 2 bases, with 3 bases between the two germline ends. Per the germline V gene, CDR1 is DFQATT and CDR2 is SNEGSKA (reference sequence). CDR3 bases: TGCAGTGCTCGAAACACTGAAGCTTTCTTT. Translated, it gives CSARNTEAFF.

This clone came up a few times. The J gene is TRBJ1-1, the V gene TRBV30; D unresolved. The CDR3 is 12 amino acids. The germline V gene encodes CDR1 GTSNPN and CDR2 SVGIG (reference sequence). Trimming cost V 2 bases and J 5 bases, with 9 bases left between them. The CDR3 DNA reads TGTGCCTGGAGTACTATAGGGACTGAAGCTTTCTTT. Translation: CAWSTIGTEAFF.

This chain links TRBV28 with TRBJ2-7; TRBD2 matches 9 bases. The germline CDR1 and CDR2 sequences are MDHEN and SYDVKM. The junction had 9 bases not matched to a gene; V was cut back by 6 bases and J by 3 bases. The CDR3 is 15 residues long. CDR3 residues: CASSQAGGTFYEQYF. The CDR3 nucleotides read TGTGCCAGCAGCCAAGCGGGGGGCACCTTCTACGAGCAGTACTTC. Full variable domain (rest looked up from reference TRBV28 and TRBJ2-7): DVKVTQSSRYLVKRTGEKVFLECVQDMDHENMFWYRQDPGLGLRLIYFSYDVKMKEKGDIPEGYSVSREKKERFSLILESASTNQTSMYLCASSQAGGTFYEQYFGPGTRLTVT.

This clone was seen a handful of times. This rearrangement joins TRBV5-1 to TRBJ2-5, with 12 nucleotides matching TRBD1. Losses at the gene ends were 0 bases for V and 4 bases for J; bases not matched to a gene: 1. This CDR3 is 15 amino acids long. CDR1 is SGHRS and CDR2 is YFSETQ in the germline V gene. The CDR3 loop is CASSLGDRGPETQYF. The DNA for the CDR3 is TGCGCCAGCAGCTTGGGGGACAGGGGGCCAGAGACCCAGTACTTC.

The rearrangement uses TRBV7-9 and TRBJ1-2; 7 bases match TRBD1. Germline CDR1 SEHNR, CDR2 FQNEAQ (reference sequence). The CDR3 sequence is 13 residues long. The junction had 6 bases not matched to a gene; V was cut back by 5 bases and J by 6 bases. Written as DNA, the CDR3 is TGTGCCAGCAGCCCGGGACAGAGCCATGGCTACACCTTC. Amino acids: CASSPGQSHGYTF.

This clone has a handful of counts. The gene calls are TRBV5-4 and TRBJ2-7; 7 positions agree with TRBD2. Germline CDR1 reads SGHNT; CDR2 reads YYREEE (reference sequence). This CDR3 is 17 amino acids long. Unmatched junction bases numbered 11, after V lost 2 bases and J lost 0 bases. For the CDR3, the DNA is TGTGCCAGCAGCTTCCCATCGGCGGGGGTAAGCTCCTACGAGCAGTACTTC. The encoded protein is CASSFPSAGVSSYEQYF.

This clone has just a few counts. The chain combines TRBV29-1 with TRBJ1-1; the D is unclear. CDR3 length: 10 residues. V was shortened by 7 bases and J by 1 base, with 4 bases between the two germline ends. Germline V gives CDR1 SQVTM, CDR2 ANQGSEA. The CDR3 is CSAGNTEAFF. The DNA of the CDR3 is TGCAGCGCTGGGAACACTGAAGCTTTCTTT.

This clone showed up just a few times. The genes are TRBV29-1 and TRBJ1-5; the match to TRBD1 covers 9 bases. The V segment lost 8 bases and the J segment 5 bases; nucleotides outside the gene matches: 10. CDR3 size: 14 residues. Germline V lookup: CDR1 SQVTM, CDR2 ANQGSEA. The CDR3 nucleotides read TGCAGCATACGGACAGGGGTGGTGGATCAGCCCCAGCATTTT. Amino acids: CSIRTGVVDQPQHF.

In this sample, this clone turned up a few times. The gene calls are TRBV7-2 and TRBJ1-2; D possibly corresponds to TRBD1 (5 bases). The CDR3 extends over 13 amino acids. Germline CDR1 and CDR2: SGHTA and FQGNSA. Deletions cut 4 bases from V and 5 bases from J, with 11 bases between. The CDR3: CASSSGLGYGYTF. CDR3 coding DNA: TGTGCCAGCAGCTCGGGACTAGGGTATGGCTACACCTTC.

This clone was seen repeatedly, ten times or more. The chain is built from TRBV9 and TRBJ2-1, with a possible D match to TRBD2 (6 bases). CDR1 and CDR2 (germline): SGDLS, YYNGEE. The CDR3 is 13 amino acids. V lost 0 bases to trimming and J lost 10 bases, with 11 bases between them. The CDR3 nucleotides read TGTGCCAGCAGCGTAGCGGTGGAGGGCGAGCAGTTCTTC. It codes for CASSVAVEGEQFF.

This chain uses TRBV7-2 with TRBJ1-2, with 7 bases lining up with TRBD1. Trimming at V came to 5 bases and at J to 0 bases, leaving 9 bases not matched to a gene. The germline CDR1 and CDR2 sequences are SGHTA and FQGNSA. The CDR3 loop spans 16 amino acids. DNA for the CDR3: TGTGCCAGCAGCCTAAACTCGGGACAGTCTAACTATGGCTACACCTTC. This gives the protein CASSLNSGQSNYGYTF. Drawing the rest from reference TRBV7-2 and TRBJ1-2, the complete variable domain is GAGVSQSPSNKVTEKGKDVELRCDPISGHTALYWYRQSLGQGLEFLIYFQGNSAPDKSGLPSDRFSAERTGGSVSTLTIQRTQQEDSAVYLCASSLNSGQSNYGYTFGSGTRLTVV.

The chain employs TRBV20-1 and TRBJ2-7; D unclear. Trimming took off 6 bases at V and 2 bases at J, with 8 bases between the two ends. CDR3 size: 11 residues. Germline loops: CDR1 DFQATT, CDR2 SNEGSKA (reference sequence). CDR3 coding DNA: TGCAGTGCATTGGTCGCCTACGAGCAGTACTTC. This encodes CSALVAYEQYF.

The rearrangement links TRBV10-3 to TRBJ1-4; 8 bases match TRBD1. The CDR3 covers 14 residues. V was clipped by 6 bases and J by 7 bases; unmatched bases: 7. Germline-derived CDR1 and CDR2 are ENHRY and SYGVKD. CDR3 in DNA: TGTGCCATCAGCCTCGGACAGGGCCGTGAAAAACTGTTTTTT. This gives the protein CAISLGQGREKLFF.

CDR3 DNA: TGCAGCGTGCACCATGGGAACACTGAAGCTTTCTTT. Translating gives CSVHHGNTEAFF. The chain joins TRBV29-1 to TRBJ1-1; D is unresolved. CDR1 SQVTM and CDR2 ANQGSEA come from the germline V gene. CDR3 length equals 12 residues. Between the trimmed V and J ends, which lost 6 bases and 1 base, there was a span of 9 bases.

The chain links TRBV15 to TRBJ1-1; the D gene is possibly TRBD1 (6 bases). The V and J ends lost 3 bases and 4 bases respectively, with 12 bases between them. Germline assignment: CDR1 LNHNV and CDR2 YYDKDF (reference sequence). CDR3 length equals 14 residues. CDR3 DNA sequence: TGTGCCACCAGCAGCGGGACAACGAGCACTGAAGCTTTCTTT. Protein: CATSSGTTSTEAFF.